These 7 T cell receptor beta chains share one sample of origin, sequenced in a study of cytomegalovirus exposure and HLA in healthy donors. The PCR was carried out with 60 Vbeta primers and 13 Jbeta primers. Clones were sequenced by immunoSEQ multiplex PCR, and TCRdb holds only the in-frame ones, with some missing. The sample holds more than 140,000 clones; roughly 76% are singletons and the top ten take 1.5% to 2%. The sequencing input was PBMCs. The receptors here all came from a female donor in good health and CMV-seronegative.

The chain uses TRBV5-6 and TRBJ1-2; TRBD1 aligns across 9 bases. Germline CDR1 SGHDT, CDR2 YYEEEE. Unmatched junction bases numbered 6, after V lost 3 bases and J lost 3 bases. The CDR3 extends over 15 amino acids. As DNA, the CDR3 is TGTGCCAGCAGCTCCGCCGGGACAGGGCACTATGGCTACACCTTC. It encodes CASSSAGTGHYGYTF.

This chain links TRBV28 with TRBJ2-7, with D hard to call. Trimming shortened V by 3 bases and J by 6 bases, and 9 bases separated the two germline ends. Looked up from germline, CDR1 is MDHEN and CDR2 is SYDVKM. The CDR3 is 12 residues long. The CDR3 sequence: CASSFGLSEQYF. The CDR3 nucleotides read TGTGCCAGCAGTTTTGGGCTGTCCGAGCAGTACTTC.

This clone occurred a few times. J is TRBJ1-5 and V is TRBV28, with D unresolved. V was shortened by 6 bases and J by 4 bases, with 19 bases between the two germline ends. The CDR3 has 16 amino acids. The germline CDR1 and CDR2 sequences are MDHEN and SYDVKM. CDR3 loop: CASRLPGPGRNQPQHF. In DNA, the CDR3 is TGTGCCAGCAGGCTTCCGGGCCCGGGAAGGAATCAGCCCCAGCATTTT.

This rearrangement joins TRBV12-5 to TRBJ1-1; D perhaps matches TRBD1 (6 bases). CDR1 and CDR2 from the germline V gene are LGHNT and FRNRAP. The CDR3 loop spans 15 amino acids. The V end was cut by 5 bases, the J end by 3 bases, with 16 bases between. Here the CDR3 DNA reads TGTGCTAGTGGTCCAGGGGCCGCAGGGTACACTGAAGCTTTCTTT. Translation gives CASGPGAAGYTEAFF.

CDR3 protein: CASSLVSGNQPQHF. Written as DNA, the CDR3 is TGTGCCAGCAGCTTAGTGAGTGGCAATCAGCCCCAGCATTTT. The rearrangement joins TRBV7-9 to TRBJ1-5, with no clear D. This CDR3 has 14 amino acids. CDR1 SEHNR and CDR2 FQNEAQ come from the germline V gene (reference sequence). Trimming cost V 1 base and J 2 bases, with 6 bases left between them. Full variable domain (outside the CDR3, taken from reference TRBV7-9 and TRBJ1-5): DTGVSQNPRHKITKRGQNVTFRCDPISEHNRLYWYRQTLGQGPEFLTYFQNEAQLEKSRLLSDRFSAERPKGSFSTLEIQRTEQGDSAMYLCASSLVSGNQPQHFGDGTRLSIL.

The chain couples TRBV7-9 to TRBJ1-5, with a tentative D call TRBD1 (6 bases). Trimming took off 5 bases at V and 0 bases at J, with 11 bases between the two ends. Germline V gene data show CDR1 as SEHNR and CDR2 as FQNEAQ (reference sequence). CDR3 size: 15 residues. This CDR3 is CASSRQVNSNQPQHF. CDR3 nucleotide sequence: TGTGCCAGCAGCCGACAGGTTAATAGCAATCAGCCCCAGCATTTT.

This clone turned up a few times. The rearrangement joins TRBV27 to TRBJ1-1, with D maybe TRBD1 (6 bases). Between the trimmed V and J ends, which lost 6 bases and 6 bases, there was a span of 23 bases. Looked up from germline, CDR1 is MNHEY and CDR2 is SMNVEV (reference sequence). The CDR3 contains 16 residues. The CDR3 nucleotides are TGTGCCAGCAGGATAGAGGGCAGGGGAAGAAGCTCTGAAGCTTTCTTT. This translates into CASRIEGRGRSSEAFF.